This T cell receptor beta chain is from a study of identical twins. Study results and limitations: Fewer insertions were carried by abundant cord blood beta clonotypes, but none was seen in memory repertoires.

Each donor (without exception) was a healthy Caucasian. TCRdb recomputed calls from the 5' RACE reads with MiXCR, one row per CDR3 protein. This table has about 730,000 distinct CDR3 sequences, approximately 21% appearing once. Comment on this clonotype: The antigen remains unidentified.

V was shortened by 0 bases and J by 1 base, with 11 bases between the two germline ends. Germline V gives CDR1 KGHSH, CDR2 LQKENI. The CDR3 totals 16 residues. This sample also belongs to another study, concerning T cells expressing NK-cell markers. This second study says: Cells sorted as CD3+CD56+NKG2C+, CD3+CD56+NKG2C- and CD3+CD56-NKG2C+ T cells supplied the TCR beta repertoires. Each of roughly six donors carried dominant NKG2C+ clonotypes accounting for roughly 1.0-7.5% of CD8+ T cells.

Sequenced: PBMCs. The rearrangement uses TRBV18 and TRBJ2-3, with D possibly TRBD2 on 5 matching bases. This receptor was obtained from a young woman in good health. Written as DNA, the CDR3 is TGTGCCAGCTCACCACCGTCGGGGATCGGCACAGATACGCAGTATTTT. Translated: CASSPPSGIGTDTQYF.